A selection of T cell receptor beta chains follows, all from one sample in a study of T cells in localized non-small cell lung cancer. Sequenced by immunoSEQ multiplex PCR; TCRdb stores in-frame clones only, minus some. The data contain fewer than 20,000 clones, 80% to 90% of them singletons. The sample in question was peripheral blood, obtained before any cancer treatment. These TCRs come from an older male donor with stage I lung adenocarcinoma. Both conserved end residues are part of each CDR3. D genes are given only for firm matches. Size is stated for part of the rows, as once, few or many counts, or as a class when the clone is expanded.

cdr3_aa: CASSLVSGTSNEKLFF
cdr3_nt: TGTGCCAGCAGCCTTGTCTCCGGGACCTCTAATGAAAAACTGTTTTTT
cdr3_length: 16
v_call: TRBV7-2
clone_size: .
d_call: .
j_call: TRBJ1-4

cdr3_aa: CATITGGWEKLFF
cdr3_nt: TGTGCCACTATTACCGGTGGTTGGGAAAAACTGTTTTTT
cdr3_length: 13
v_call: TRBV6-5
clone_size: .
d_call: .
j_call: TRBJ1-4

cdr3_aa: CASSETVGHTDTQYF
cdr3_nt: TGTGCCAGCAGTGAGACGGTTGGACACACAGATACGCAGTATTTT
cdr3_length: 15
v_call: TRBV6-1
clone_size: .
d_call: .
j_call: TRBJ2-3

cdr3_aa: CASSFTTSGGANEQFF
cdr3_nt: TGTGCCAGCAGTTTCACGACTAGCGGGGGGGCCAATGAGCAGTTCTTC
cdr3_length: 16
v_call: TRBV6-4
clone_size: medium-sized
d_call: TRBD2
j_call: TRBJ2-1

cdr3_aa: CASSLEGANSPLHF
cdr3_nt: TGTGCCAGCAGCTTGGAGGGAGCGAATTCACCCCTCCACTTT
cdr3_length: 14
v_call: TRBV5-5
clone_size: .
d_call: .
j_call: TRBJ1-6

cdr3_aa: CASSSGELVTEAFF
cdr3_nt: TGCGCCAGCAGCTCAGGGGAATTGGTGACTGAAGCTTTCTTT
cdr3_length: 14
v_call: TRBV5-1
clone_size: .
d_call: .
j_call: TRBJ1-1

cdr3_aa: CASSLGAGETYGYTF
cdr3_nt: TGCGCCAGCAGCTTGGGGGCAGGAGAGACCTATGGCTACACCTTC
cdr3_length: 15
v_call: TRBV5-1
clone_size: once
d_call: .
j_call: TRBJ1-2

cdr3_aa: CASSMGRTGADAQHF
cdr3_nt: TGTGCCAGTAGTATGGGGCGGACAGGGGCCGACGCCCAGCATTTT
cdr3_length: 15
v_call: TRBV19
clone_size: .
d_call: TRBD1
j_call: TRBJ1-5

cdr3_aa: CSVEMQAGVYEQYF
cdr3_nt: TGCAGCGTTGAAATGCAGGCAGGGGTCTACGAGCAGTACTTC
cdr3_length: 14
v_call: TRBV29-1
clone_size: few
d_call: .
j_call: TRBJ2-7

cdr3_aa: CASSLSGQGTDTQYF
cdr3_nt: TGTGCCAGCAGCTTATCAGGACAGGGGACAGATACGCAGTATTTT
cdr3_length: 15
v_call: TRBV7-3
clone_size: .
d_call: TRBD1
j_call: TRBJ2-3

cdr3_aa: CASSLDGYEQYF
cdr3_nt: TGTGCCAGCAGTTTGGACGGTTACGAGCAGTACTTC
cdr3_length: 12
v_call: TRBV6-1
clone_size: .
d_call: .
j_call: TRBJ2-7

cdr3_aa: CASSFGQDNQPQHF
cdr3_nt: TGTGCCAGCAGCTTCGGACAGGACAATCAGCCCCAGCATTTT
cdr3_length: 14
v_call: TRBV7-9
clone_size: once
d_call: TRBD1
j_call: TRBJ1-5

cdr3_aa: CASSGVGVNTEAFF
cdr3_nt: TGCGCCAGCAGTGGGGTAGGGGTGAACACTGAAGCTTTCTTT
cdr3_length: 14
v_call: TRBV10-2
clone_size: .
d_call: .
j_call: TRBJ1-1

cdr3_aa: CASSSPNLFYGYTF
cdr3_nt: TGTGCCAGCAGCTCACCCAACCTCTTCTATGGCTACACCTTC
cdr3_length: 14
v_call: TRBV5-8
clone_size: .
d_call: .
j_call: TRBJ1-2

cdr3_aa: CASSLPLGTEAFF
cdr3_nt: TGTGCCAGCAGTTTACCTCTAGGAACTGAAGCTTTCTTT
cdr3_length: 13
v_call: TRBV28
clone_size: .
d_call: .
j_call: TRBJ1-1

cdr3_aa: CASSLLGEGAFF
cdr3_nt: TGTGCCAGCAGCCTGCTGGGGGAGGGAGCTTTCTTT
cdr3_length: 12
v_call: TRBV7-8
clone_size: few
d_call: .
j_call: TRBJ1-1

cdr3_aa: CASSPGDNEQFF
cdr3_nt: TGTGCCAGCAGTCCCGGAGACAATGAGCAGTTCTTC
cdr3_length: 12
v_call: TRBV6-6
clone_size: .
d_call: .
j_call: TRBJ2-1

cdr3_aa: CASSYGRGSQPQHF
cdr3_nt: TGTGCCAGCAGTTACGGAAGGGGGAGTCAGCCCCAGCATTTT
cdr3_length: 14
v_call: TRBV6-5
clone_size: .
d_call: .
j_call: TRBJ1-5

cdr3_aa: CASSSKTNGINYNEQFF
cdr3_nt: TGCGCCAGCAGCTCCAAGACTAACGGGATTAACTACAATGAGCAGTTCTTC
cdr3_length: 17
v_call: TRBV5-1
clone_size: once
d_call: .
j_call: TRBJ2-1

cdr3_aa: CASSLAEGPGNTIYF
cdr3_nt: TGTGCCAGCAGCTTAGCAGAAGGGCCAGGAAACACCATATATTTT
cdr3_length: 15
v_call: TRBV7-2
clone_size: .
d_call: .
j_call: TRBJ1-3

cdr3_aa: CASRAGSSYNSPLHF
cdr3_nt: TGTGCCAGCAGGGCAGGGAGCTCCTATAATTCACCCCTCCACTTT
cdr3_length: 15
v_call: TRBV27
clone_size: .
d_call: .
j_call: TRBJ1-6

cdr3_aa: CASSSYSHSYNEQFF
cdr3_nt: TGTGCCAGCAGCTCTTATAGCCACTCCTACAATGAGCAGTTCTTC
cdr3_length: 15
v_call: TRBV11-2
clone_size: .
d_call: .
j_call: TRBJ2-1

cdr3_aa: CAISGGTSGAYNEQFF
cdr3_nt: TGTGCCATCAGTGGAGGGACTAGCGGGGCTTACAATGAGCAGTTCTTC
cdr3_length: 16
v_call: TRBV10-3
clone_size: .
d_call: TRBD2
j_call: TRBJ2-1

cdr3_aa: CASSQGLRSPLHF
cdr3_nt: TGTGCCAGTAGTCAGGGGTTGCGTTCACCCCTCCACTTT
cdr3_length: 13
v_call: TRBV19
clone_size: .
d_call: .
j_call: TRBJ1-6

cdr3_aa: CASRELAGGGDTQYF
cdr3_nt: TGTGCCAGCCGAGAACTAGCGGGAGGTGGAGATACGCAGTATTTT
cdr3_length: 15
v_call: TRBV28
clone_size: .
d_call: TRBD2
j_call: TRBJ2-3

cdr3_aa: CASSLGVNQPQHF
cdr3_nt: TGTGCCAGCAGCTTAGGAGTGAATCAGCCCCAGCATTTT
cdr3_length: 13
v_call: TRBV11-2
clone_size: .
d_call: .
j_call: TRBJ1-5

cdr3_aa: CASSLLAGGHNEQFF
cdr3_nt: TGTGCCAGCAGCCTACTAGCGGGGGGGCACAATGAGCAGTTCTTC
cdr3_length: 15
v_call: TRBV6-6
clone_size: once
d_call: TRBD2
j_call: TRBJ2-1

cdr3_aa: CASSATGTTDTQYF
cdr3_nt: TGTGCCAGCAGCGCGACAGGGACCACAGATACGCAGTATTTT
cdr3_length: 14
v_call: TRBV7-3
clone_size: .
d_call: TRBD1
j_call: TRBJ2-3

cdr3_aa: CASSFRGRVQNTGELFF
cdr3_nt: TGTGCCAGCAGTTTCCGGGGGCGAGTCCAAAACACCGGGGAGCTGTTTTTT
cdr3_length: 17
v_call: TRBV28
clone_size: once
d_call: .
j_call: TRBJ2-2

cdr3_aa: CATSRALGETQYF
cdr3_nt: TGTGCCACCAGCAGAGCACTAGGGGAGACCCAGTACTTC
cdr3_length: 13
v_call: TRBV15
clone_size: once
d_call: .
j_call: TRBJ2-5

cdr3_aa: CASSLAFPGPAGTEAFF
cdr3_nt: TGTGCCAGCAGCTTAGCATTCCCGGGGCCGGCTGGCACTGAAGCTTTCTTT
cdr3_length: 17
v_call: TRBV7-2
clone_size: .
d_call: .
j_call: TRBJ1-1

cdr3_aa: CASSLGDRALDEKLFF
cdr3_nt: TGTGCCAGCAGTTTAGGGGACAGGGCATTGGATGAAAAACTGTTTTTT
cdr3_length: 16
v_call: TRBV28
clone_size: .
d_call: TRBD1
j_call: TRBJ1-4

cdr3_aa: CASSLRVGNSNQPQHF
cdr3_nt: TGTGCCAGCAGCTTACGTGTGGGGAACAGCAATCAGCCCCAGCATTTT
cdr3_length: 16
v_call: TRBV7-2
clone_size: .
d_call: .
j_call: TRBJ1-5

cdr3_aa: CASRAYFNTDTQYF
cdr3_nt: TGTGCCAGCCGTGCATACTTTAACACAGATACGCAGTATTTT
cdr3_length: 14
v_call: TRBV6-4
clone_size: .
d_call: .
j_call: TRBJ2-3

cdr3_aa: CASSLGLGAEGANVLTF
cdr3_nt: TGTGCCAGCAGCTTAGGGCTGGGGGCGGAGGGGGCCAACGTCCTGACTTTC
cdr3_length: 17
v_call: TRBV7-9
clone_size: .
d_call: .
j_call: TRBJ2-6

cdr3_aa: CAWSVSGDTQYF
cdr3_nt: TGTGCCTGGAGTGTAAGCGGGGATACGCAGTATTTT
cdr3_length: 12
v_call: TRBV30
clone_size: .
d_call: .
j_call: TRBJ2-3

cdr3_aa: CASSIRGGNPGYTF
cdr3_nt: TGTGCCAGCAGTATCCGGGGAGGGAATCCTGGCTACACCTTC
cdr3_length: 14
v_call: TRBV27
clone_size: .
d_call: .
j_call: TRBJ1-2

cdr3_aa: CASSAPGTKETQYF
cdr3_nt: TGTGCCAGCAGCGCCCCGGGGACAAAAGAGACCCAGTACTTC
cdr3_length: 14
v_call: TRBV7-9
clone_size: .
d_call: .
j_call: TRBJ2-5

cdr3_aa: CASSRQGTDGGYTF
cdr3_nt: TGTGCCAGCAGCCGCCAAGGGACAGATGGTGGCTACACCTTC
cdr3_length: 14
v_call: TRBV5-4
clone_size: .
d_call: TRBD1
j_call: TRBJ1-2

cdr3_aa: CASSGDRGLNGYTF
cdr3_nt: TGTGCCAGCAGTGGCGACAGGGGACTAAATGGCTACACCTTC
cdr3_length: 14
v_call: TRBV2
clone_size: few
d_call: TRBD1
j_call: TRBJ1-2

cdr3_aa: CASSRTDRVETQYF
cdr3_nt: TGTGCCAGCTCACGTACTGACCGGGTAGAGACCCAGTACTTC
cdr3_length: 14
v_call: TRBV18
clone_size: .
d_call: .
j_call: TRBJ2-5

cdr3_aa: CASGVGRAANTQYF
cdr3_nt: TGTGCCAGCGGAGTGGGCAGGGCGGCGAATACGCAGTATTTT
cdr3_length: 14
v_call: TRBV6-6
clone_size: .
d_call: .
j_call: TRBJ2-3

cdr3_aa: CASSDRTGRDSPLHF
cdr3_nt: TGTGCCAGCAGTGACAGGACAGGGCGGGATTCACCCCTCCACTTT
cdr3_length: 15
v_call: TRBV6-1
clone_size: .
d_call: TRBD1
j_call: TRBJ1-6

cdr3_aa: CASSLRGSGSYEQYF
cdr3_nt: TGTGCCAGCAGCTTGCGCGGGAGTGGATCCTACGAGCAGTACTTC
cdr3_length: 15
v_call: TRBV5-4
clone_size: .
d_call: TRBD2
j_call: TRBJ2-7

cdr3_aa: CASSQERLAGGLNEQFF
cdr3_nt: TGCGCCAGCAGCCAAGAAAGGCTAGCGGGAGGGCTTAATGAGCAGTTCTTC
cdr3_length: 17
v_call: TRBV4-3
clone_size: .
d_call: TRBD2
j_call: TRBJ2-1

cdr3_aa: CADTSGYTDTQYF
cdr3_nt: TGTGCCGACACTAGCGGTTACACAGATACGCAGTATTTT
cdr3_length: 13
v_call: TRBV2
clone_size: few
d_call: TRBD2
j_call: TRBJ2-3

cdr3_aa: CATSREQLRAMNTEAFF
cdr3_nt: TGTGCCACCAGCAGAGAACAGCTACGGGCCATGAACACTGAAGCTTTCTTT
cdr3_length: 17
v_call: TRBV15
clone_size: once
d_call: .
j_call: TRBJ1-1

cdr3_aa: CASRACAGVYEQYF
cdr3_nt: TGTGCCAGCAGGGCGTGTGCGGGGGTCTACGAGCAGTACTTC
cdr3_length: 14
v_call: TRBV21-1
clone_size: .
d_call: .
j_call: TRBJ2-7

cdr3_aa: CASSSVPYEQYF
cdr3_nt: TGTGCCAGCAGTTCAGTCCCCTACGAGCAGTACTTC
cdr3_length: 12
v_call: TRBV14
clone_size: .
d_call: .
j_call: TRBJ2-7